This T cell receptor beta chain was sequenced during a study of blood T cell repertoires in COVID-19. In the study overall: PBMCs, B-cell-depleted T cells, or T cells were the source of the cDNA or gDNA that made up the material.

Sequencing was performed with immunoSEQ multiplex PCR; in TCRdb, only in-frame clones are kept and a portion is missing. This table has around 230,000 clones, under 90% appearing once. The sample holds a few counts of this clone. The trim removed 4 bases at V and 0 bases at J, leaving 6 bases unmatched. CDR3 length: 16 amino acids. Germline CDR1 and CDR2: LNHDA and SQIVND (reference sequence). The receptor was isolated from a man aged 45-65 years with COVID-19, enrolled during active disease. This sequence joins TRBV19 and TRBJ1-5; 7 bases fit TRBD1. Sequencing input: peripheral blood. The CDR3 region has the DNA TGTGCCAGTAGTAGACTGACAGGGCATAGCAATCAGCCCCAGCATTTT. Residues: CASSRLTGHSNQPQHF.